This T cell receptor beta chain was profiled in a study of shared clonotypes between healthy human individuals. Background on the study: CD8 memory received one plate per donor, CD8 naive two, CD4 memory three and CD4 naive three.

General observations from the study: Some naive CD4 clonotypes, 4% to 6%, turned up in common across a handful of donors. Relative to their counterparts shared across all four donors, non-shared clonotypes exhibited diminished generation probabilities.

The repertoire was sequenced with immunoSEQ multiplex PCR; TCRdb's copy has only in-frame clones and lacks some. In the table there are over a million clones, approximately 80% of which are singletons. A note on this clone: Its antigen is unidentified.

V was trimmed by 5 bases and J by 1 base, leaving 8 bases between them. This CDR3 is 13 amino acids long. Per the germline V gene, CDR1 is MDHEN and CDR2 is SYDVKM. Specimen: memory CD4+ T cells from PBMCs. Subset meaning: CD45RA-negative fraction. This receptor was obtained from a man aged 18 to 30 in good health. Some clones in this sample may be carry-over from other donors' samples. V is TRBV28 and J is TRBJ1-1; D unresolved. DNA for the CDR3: TGTGCCAGCAGTGGGTTTGGGAACACTGAAGCTTTCTTT. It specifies CASSGFGNTEAFF.